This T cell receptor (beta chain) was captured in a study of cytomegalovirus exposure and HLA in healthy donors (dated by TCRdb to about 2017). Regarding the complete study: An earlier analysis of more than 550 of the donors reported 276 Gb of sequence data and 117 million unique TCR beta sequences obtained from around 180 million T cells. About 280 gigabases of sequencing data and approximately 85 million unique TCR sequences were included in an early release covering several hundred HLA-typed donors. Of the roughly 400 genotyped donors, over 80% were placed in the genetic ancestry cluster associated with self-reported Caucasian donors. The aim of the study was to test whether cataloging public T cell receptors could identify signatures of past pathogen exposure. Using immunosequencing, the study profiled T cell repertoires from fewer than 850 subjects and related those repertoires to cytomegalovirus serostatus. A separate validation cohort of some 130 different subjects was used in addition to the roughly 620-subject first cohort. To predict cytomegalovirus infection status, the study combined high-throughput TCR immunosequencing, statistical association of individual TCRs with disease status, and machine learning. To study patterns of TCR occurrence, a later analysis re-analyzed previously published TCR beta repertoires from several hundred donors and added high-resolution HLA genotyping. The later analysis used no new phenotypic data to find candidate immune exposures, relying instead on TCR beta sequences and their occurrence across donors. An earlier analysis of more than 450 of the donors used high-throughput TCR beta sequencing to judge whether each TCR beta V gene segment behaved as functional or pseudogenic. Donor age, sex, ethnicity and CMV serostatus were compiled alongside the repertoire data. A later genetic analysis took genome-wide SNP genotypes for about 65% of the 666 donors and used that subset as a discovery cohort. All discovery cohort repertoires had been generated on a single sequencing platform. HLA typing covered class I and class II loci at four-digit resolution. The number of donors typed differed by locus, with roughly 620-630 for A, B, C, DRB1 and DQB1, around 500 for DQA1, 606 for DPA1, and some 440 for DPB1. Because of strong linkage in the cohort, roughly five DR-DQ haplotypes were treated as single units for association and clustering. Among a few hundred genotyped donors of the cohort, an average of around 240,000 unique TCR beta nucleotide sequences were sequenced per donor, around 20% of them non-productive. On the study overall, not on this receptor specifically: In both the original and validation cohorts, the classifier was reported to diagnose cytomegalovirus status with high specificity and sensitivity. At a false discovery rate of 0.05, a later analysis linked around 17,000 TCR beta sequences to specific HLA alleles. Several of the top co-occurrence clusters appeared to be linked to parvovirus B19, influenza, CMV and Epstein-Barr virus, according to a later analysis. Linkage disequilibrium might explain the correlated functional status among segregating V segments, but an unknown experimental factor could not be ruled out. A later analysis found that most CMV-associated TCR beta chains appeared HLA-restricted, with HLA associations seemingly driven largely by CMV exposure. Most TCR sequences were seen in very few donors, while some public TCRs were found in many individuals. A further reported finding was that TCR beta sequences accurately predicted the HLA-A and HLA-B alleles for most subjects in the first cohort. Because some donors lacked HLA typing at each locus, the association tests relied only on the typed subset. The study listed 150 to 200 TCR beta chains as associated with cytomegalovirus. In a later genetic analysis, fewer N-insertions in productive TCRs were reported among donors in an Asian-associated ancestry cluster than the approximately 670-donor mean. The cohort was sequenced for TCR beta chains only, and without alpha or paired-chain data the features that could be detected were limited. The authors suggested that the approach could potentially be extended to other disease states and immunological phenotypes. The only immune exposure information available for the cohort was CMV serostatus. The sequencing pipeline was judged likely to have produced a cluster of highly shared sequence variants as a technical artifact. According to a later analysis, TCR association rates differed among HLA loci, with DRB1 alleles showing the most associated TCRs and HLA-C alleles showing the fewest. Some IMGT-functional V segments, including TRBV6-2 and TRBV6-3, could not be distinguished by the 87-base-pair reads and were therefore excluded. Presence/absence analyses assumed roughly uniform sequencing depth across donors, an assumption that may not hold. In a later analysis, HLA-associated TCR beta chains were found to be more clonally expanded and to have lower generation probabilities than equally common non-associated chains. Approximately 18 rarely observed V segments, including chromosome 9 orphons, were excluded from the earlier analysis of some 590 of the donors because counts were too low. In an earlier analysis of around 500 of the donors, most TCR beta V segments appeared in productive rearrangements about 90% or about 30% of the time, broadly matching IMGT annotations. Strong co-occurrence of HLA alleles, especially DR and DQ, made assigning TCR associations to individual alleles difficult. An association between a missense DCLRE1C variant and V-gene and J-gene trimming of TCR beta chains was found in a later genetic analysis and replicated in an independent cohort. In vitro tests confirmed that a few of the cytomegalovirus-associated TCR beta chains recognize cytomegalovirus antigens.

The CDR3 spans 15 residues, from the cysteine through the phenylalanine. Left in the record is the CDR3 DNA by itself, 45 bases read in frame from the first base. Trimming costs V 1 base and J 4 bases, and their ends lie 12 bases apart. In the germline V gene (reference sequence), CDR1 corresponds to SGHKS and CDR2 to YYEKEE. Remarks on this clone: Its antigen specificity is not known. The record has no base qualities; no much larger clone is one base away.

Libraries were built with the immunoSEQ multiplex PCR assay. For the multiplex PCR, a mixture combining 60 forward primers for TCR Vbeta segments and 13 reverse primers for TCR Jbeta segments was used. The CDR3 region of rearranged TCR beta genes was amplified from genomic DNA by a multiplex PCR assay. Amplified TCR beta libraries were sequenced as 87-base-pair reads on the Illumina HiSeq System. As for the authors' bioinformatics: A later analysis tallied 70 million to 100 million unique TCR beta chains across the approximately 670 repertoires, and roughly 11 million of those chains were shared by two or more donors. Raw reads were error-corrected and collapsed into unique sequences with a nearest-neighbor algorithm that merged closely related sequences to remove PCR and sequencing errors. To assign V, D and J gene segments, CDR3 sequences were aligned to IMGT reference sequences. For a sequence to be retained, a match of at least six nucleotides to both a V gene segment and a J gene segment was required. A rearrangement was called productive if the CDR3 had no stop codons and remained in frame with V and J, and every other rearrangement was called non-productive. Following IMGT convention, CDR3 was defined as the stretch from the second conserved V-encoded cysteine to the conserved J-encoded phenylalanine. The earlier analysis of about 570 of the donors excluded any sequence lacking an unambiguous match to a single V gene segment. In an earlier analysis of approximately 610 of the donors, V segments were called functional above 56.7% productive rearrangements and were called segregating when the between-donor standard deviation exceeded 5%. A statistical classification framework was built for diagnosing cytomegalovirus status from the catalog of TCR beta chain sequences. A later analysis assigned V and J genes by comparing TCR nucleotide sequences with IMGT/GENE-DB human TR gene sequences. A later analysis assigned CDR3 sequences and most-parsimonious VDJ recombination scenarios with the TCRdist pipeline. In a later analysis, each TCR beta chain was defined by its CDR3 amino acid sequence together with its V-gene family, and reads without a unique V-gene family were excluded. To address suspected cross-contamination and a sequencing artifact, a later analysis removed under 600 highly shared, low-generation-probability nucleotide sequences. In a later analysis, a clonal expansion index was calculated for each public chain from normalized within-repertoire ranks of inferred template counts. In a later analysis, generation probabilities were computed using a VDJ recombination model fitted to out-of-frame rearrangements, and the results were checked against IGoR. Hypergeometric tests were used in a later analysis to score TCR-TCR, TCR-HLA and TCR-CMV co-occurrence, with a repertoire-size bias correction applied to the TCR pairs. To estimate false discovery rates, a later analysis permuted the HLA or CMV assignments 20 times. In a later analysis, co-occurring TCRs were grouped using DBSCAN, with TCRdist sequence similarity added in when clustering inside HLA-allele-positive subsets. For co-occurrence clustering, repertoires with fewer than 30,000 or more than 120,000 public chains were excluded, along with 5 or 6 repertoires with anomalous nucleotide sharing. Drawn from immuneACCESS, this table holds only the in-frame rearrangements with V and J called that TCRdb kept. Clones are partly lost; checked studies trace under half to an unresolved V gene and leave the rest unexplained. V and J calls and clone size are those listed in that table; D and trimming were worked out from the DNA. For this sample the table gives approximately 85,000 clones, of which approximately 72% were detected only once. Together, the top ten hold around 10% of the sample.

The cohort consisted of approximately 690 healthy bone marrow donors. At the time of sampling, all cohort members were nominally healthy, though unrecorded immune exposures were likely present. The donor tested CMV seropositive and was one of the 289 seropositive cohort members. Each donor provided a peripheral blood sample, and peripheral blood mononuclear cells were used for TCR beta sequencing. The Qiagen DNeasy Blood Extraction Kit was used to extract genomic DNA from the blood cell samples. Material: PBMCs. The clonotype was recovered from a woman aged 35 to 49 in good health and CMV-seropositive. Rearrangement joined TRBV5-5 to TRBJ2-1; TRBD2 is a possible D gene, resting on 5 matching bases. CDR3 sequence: CASSLSHGEYNEQFF. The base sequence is TGTGCCAGCAGCTTGAGTCACGGGGAATACAATGAGCAGTTCTTC.